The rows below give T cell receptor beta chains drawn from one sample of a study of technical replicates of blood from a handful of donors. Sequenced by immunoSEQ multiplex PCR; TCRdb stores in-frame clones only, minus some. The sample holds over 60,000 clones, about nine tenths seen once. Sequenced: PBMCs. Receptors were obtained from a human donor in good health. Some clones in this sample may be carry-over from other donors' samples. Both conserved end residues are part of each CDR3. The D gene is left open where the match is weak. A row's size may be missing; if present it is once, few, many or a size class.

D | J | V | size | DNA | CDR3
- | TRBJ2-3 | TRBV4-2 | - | TGTGCCAGCAGCCAAGATGGATTACTAGTTTCAGATACGCAGTATTTT | CASSQDGLLVSDTQYF
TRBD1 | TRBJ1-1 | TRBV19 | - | TGTGCCAGTAGTAGGGGATGGGACAGGGCAAGTATGAACACTGAAGCTTTCTTT | CASSRGWDRASMNTEAFF
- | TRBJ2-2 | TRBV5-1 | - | TGCGCCAGCAGATTAACAACAAACACCGGGGAGCTGTTTTTT | CASRLTTNTGELFF
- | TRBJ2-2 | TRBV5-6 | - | TGTGCCAGCAGCTTAGTAGGGGTAATCACCGGGGAGCTGTTTTTT | CASSLVGVITGELFF
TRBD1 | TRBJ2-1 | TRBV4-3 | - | TGCGCCAGCAGCCAAGGACAAGGGACAGGGGAATGGATTGAGCAGTTCTTC | CASSQGQGTGEWIEQFF
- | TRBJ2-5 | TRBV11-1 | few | TGTGCCAGCAGCGGACTCGTCCAAGAGACCCAGTACTTC | CASSGLVQETQYF
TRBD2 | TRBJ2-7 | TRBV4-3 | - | TGCGCCAGCAGCCCCTCACCACCGGGGAGGGCCCCCTACGAGCAGTACTTC | CASSPSPPGRAPYEQYF
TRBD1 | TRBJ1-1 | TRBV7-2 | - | TGTGCCAGCAGCTACCTCGGGGGACAGCTGAACACTGAAGCTTTCTTT | CASSYLGGQLNTEAFF
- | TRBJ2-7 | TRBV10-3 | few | TGTGCCATCAGCCCCAAGAGCTCCTACGAGCAGTACTTC | CAISPKSSYEQYF
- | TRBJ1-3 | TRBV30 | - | TGTGCCTGGGACGACGGACACGTCTCTGGAAACACCATATATTTT | CAWDDGHVSGNTIYF
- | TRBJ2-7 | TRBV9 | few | TGTGCCAGCAGCGTAGGGGCAGGGGAAAGATACGAGCAGTACTTC | CASSVGAGERYEQYF
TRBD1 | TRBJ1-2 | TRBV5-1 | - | TGCGCCAGCAGCGAGGGACAGGGAAGCTATGGCTACACCTTC | CASSEGQGSYGYTF
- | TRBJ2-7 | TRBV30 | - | TGTGCCTGGAACAGTGGCTCCTACGAGCAGTACTTC | CAWNSGSYEQYF
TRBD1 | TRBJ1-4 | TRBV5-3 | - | TGTGCCAGAAGCCTAAAAAGGGACAGAAAGAATGAAAAACTGTTTTTT | CARSLKRDRKNEKLFF
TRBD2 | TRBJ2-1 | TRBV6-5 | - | TGTGCCAGCAGTTACTCGCTAGCGGGTATCAATGAGCAGTTCTTC | CASSYSLAGINEQFF
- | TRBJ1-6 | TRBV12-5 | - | TGTGCTAGTGGTTTGAGAGGGAGTTCACCCCTCCACTTT | CASGLRGSSPLHF
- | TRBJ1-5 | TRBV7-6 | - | TGTGCCAGCAGTCCAGGGGGCAATCAGCCCCAGCATTTT | CASSPGGNQPQHF
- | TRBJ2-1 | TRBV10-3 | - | TGTGCCATCAGGACACGGGACTCACACAATGAGCAGTTCTTC | CAIRTRDSHNEQFF
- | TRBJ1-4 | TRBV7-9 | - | TGTGCCAGCAGCTTTTCTCGGAGCACTAATGAAAAACTGTTTTTT | CASSFSRSTNEKLFF
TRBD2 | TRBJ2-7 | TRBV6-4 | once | TGTGCCAGCAGTGTGGGAGGGATCTCATTTGGCGAGCAGTACTTC | CASSVGGISFGEQYF
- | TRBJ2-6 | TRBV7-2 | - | TGTGCCAGCAGCGCAGATCGGAGTCCTGGGGCCAACGTCCTGACTTTC | CASSADRSPGANVLTF
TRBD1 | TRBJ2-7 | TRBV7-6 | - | TGTGCCAGCAGCCCACAGGGGCCAGCTTCCTACGAGCAGTACTTC | CASSPQGPASYEQYF
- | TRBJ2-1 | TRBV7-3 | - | TGTGCCAGCAGCCTCGGACTTGCCTACAATGAGCAGTTCTTC | CASSLGLAYNEQFF
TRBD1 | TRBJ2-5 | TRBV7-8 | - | TGTGCCAGCGACAGACGACCGGGACAGCAAGAGACCCAGTACTTC | CASDRRPGQQETQYF
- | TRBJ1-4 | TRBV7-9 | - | TGTGCCAGCAGCCCTGGGGAGGGGTATGAAAAACTGTTTTTT | CASSPGEGYEKLFF
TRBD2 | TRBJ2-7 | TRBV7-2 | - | TGTGCCAGCAGCTCGCCCTCCGGGACTAGAGTCTACGAGCAGTACTTC | CASSSPSGTRVYEQYF
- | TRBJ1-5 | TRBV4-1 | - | TGCGCCAGCAGCCAGAGGGAGGACCAGCCCCAGCATTTT | CASSQREDQPQHF
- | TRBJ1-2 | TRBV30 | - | TGTGCCTGGAGTGCGGGGGGTTATGGCTACACCTTC | CAWSAGGYGYTF
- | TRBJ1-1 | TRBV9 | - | TGTGCCAGCAGCGTAGCTGGAGATATGAACACTGAAGCTTTCTTT | CASSVAGDMNTEAFF
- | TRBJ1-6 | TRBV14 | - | TGTGCCAGCAGCCAAGGTGGACAGACCCGTTTCACCCTCCACTTT | CASSQGGQTRFTLHF
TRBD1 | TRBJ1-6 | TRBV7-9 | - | TGTGCCAGCAGCCAATTACAGGGGATTAATTCACCCCTCCACTTT | CASSQLQGINSPLHF
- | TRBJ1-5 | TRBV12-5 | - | TGTGCTAGTGGTTTGGTATTGCCAGGAGGGCATAGCAATCAGCCCCAGCATTTT | CASGLVLPGGHSNQPQHF
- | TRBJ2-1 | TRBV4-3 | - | TGCGCCAGCAGCCAAATGGAAGCGTATGAGCAGTTCTTC | CASSQMEAYEQFF
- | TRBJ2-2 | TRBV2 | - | TGTGCCAGCAGCCGGGACAAGAACACCGGGGAGCTGTTTTTT | CASSRDKNTGELFF
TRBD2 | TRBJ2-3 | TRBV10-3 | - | TGTGCCATCTACAGTCCGGGACGGGAGGGGGATACGCAGTATTTT | CAIYSPGREGDTQYF
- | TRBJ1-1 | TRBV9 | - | TGTGCCAGCAGCGTAGCTGGGGACATGAACACTGAAGCTTTCTTT | CASSVAGDMNTEAFF
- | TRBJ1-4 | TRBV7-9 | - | TGTGCCAGCAGCTTATCTGACAGCACTAATGAAAAACTGTTTTTT | CASSLSDSTNEKLFF
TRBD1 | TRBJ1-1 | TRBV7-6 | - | TGTGCCAGCAGCTTGGGCAGGGGGGACACTGAAGCTTTCTTT | CASSLGRGDTEAFF
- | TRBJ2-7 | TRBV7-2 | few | TGTGCCAGCAGTTCAGCTACAGGAGTCTACGAGCAGTACTTC | CASSSATGVYEQYF
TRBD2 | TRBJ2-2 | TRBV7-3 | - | TGTGCCAGCAGCAAATCTAGCGGGGGGGCCATCGGGGAGCTGTTTTTT | CASSKSSGGAIGELFF
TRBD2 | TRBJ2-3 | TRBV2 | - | TGTGCCAGCAGTGCCCAAGGGCGCGGGAGTAGGGCAGATACGCAGTATTTT | CASSAQGRGSRADTQYF
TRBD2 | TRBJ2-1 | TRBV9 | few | TGTGCCAGCAGCGTAGCTGGGACTAGCGGGAGGTGGGAGCAGTTCTTC | CASSVAGTSGRWEQFF
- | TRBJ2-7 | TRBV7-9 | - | TGTGCCAGCAACTTAGGGGGTAGCGTCTACGAGCAGTACTTC | CASNLGGSVYEQYF
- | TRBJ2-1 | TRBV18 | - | TGTGCCAGCTCACCATTCGATAGCTCCTACAATGAGCAGTTCTTC | CASSPFDSSYNEQFF
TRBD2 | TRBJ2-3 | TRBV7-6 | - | TGTGCCAGCAGCTCAGCGGGAGGCACAGATACGCAGTATTTT | CASSSAGGTDTQYF
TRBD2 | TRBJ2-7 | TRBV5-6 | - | TGTGCCAGCAGCAATACCGGGACTAGATACGAGCAGTACTTC | CASSNTGTRYEQYF
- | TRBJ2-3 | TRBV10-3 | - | TGTGCCATCAGTGATAGCAGGGACACAGATACGCAGTATTTT | CAISDSRDTDTQYF
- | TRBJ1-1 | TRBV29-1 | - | TGCAGCGTTGAGAGGTCCCGCGGAGTAAACGCTTTCTTT | CSVERSRGVNAFF
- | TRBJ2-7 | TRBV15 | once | TGTGCCACCAGCAGCGCTAAAGGGAGTTACCACGAGCAGTACTTC | CATSSAKGSYHEQYF
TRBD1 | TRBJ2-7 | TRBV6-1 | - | TGTGCCAGCAGTTCAGGGGACAGCTACGAGCAGTACTTC | CASSSGDSYEQYF
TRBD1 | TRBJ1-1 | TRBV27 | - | TGTGCCAGCAGCCGACAGGGGGCAGTTGAAGTGAACACTGAAGCTTTCTTT | CASSRQGAVEVNTEAFF